This TCR beta chain derives from a study of lymphopenia after photon versus proton radiotherapy. Clones were sequenced by immunoSEQ multiplex PCR, and TCRdb holds only the in-frame ones, with some missing. The sample has roughly 40,000 clones, about 80% seen once. The CDR3 runs to 14 residues. Trimming cost V 4 bases and J 5 bases, with 12 bases left between them. The germline CDR1 and CDR2 sequences are SGHDT and YYEEEE. This sequence originates from a woman in her seventies with pancreatic cancer. The chain couples TRBV5-6 to TRBJ1-4; D not certain. Sequenced material: peripheral blood, taken from a patient treated with proton-based radiotherapy. CDR3 in DNA: TGTGCCAGCAGCCCTTCATTAGGCAATGAAAAACTGTTTTTT. Translating gives CASSPSLGNEKLFF. Looking up the rest from reference TRBV5-6 and TRBJ1-4 gives the full variable domain: DAGVTQSPTHLIKTRGQQVTLRCSPKSGHDTVSWYQQALGQGPQFIFQYYEEEERQRGNFPDRFSGHQFPNYSSELNVNALLLGDSALYLCASSPSLGNEKLFFGSGTQLSVL.